This T cell receptor (beta chain) was identified in a study of CD8 T cells in ankylosing spondylitis. Overall study results and limits: Apparently characteristic of ankylosing spondylitis blood was a TCR beta motif (eight highly homologous variants).

There are a few counts of this clonotype. Its antigen is not known. TCRdb processed the 5' RACE reads anew with MiXCR; each CDR3 protein has one entry. The profile shows around 540,000 distinct CDR3 sequences, 10% to 15% of them singletons. Germline values: CDR1 SGHRS, CDR2 YFSETQ. With 0 bases clipped from V and 1 base from J, the junction kept 6 bases outside the gene matches. The CDR3 runs to 16 residues. The V and J genes are TRBV5-1 and TRBJ2-7; 8 bases align to TRBD2. Sequencing was carried out using blood, either unsorted or a sorted T cell fraction (not recorded which). The clonotype comes from a male donor with ankylosing spondylitis. The CDR3 loop is CASSLDPAGASYEQYV. The CDR3 DNA follows: TGCGCCAGCAGCTTGGATCCAGCGGGGGCGTCCTACGAGCAGTACGTC.